The 28 T cell receptor beta chains below were found in one sample sequenced in a study of cytomegalovirus exposure and HLA in healthy donors. PCR was performed using 60 Vbeta and 13 Jbeta primers. Generated by immunoSEQ multiplex PCR, the TCRdb table keeps only in-frame clones and is missing some. The sample includes some 70,000 clones, less than 80% of them seen just once. Sequenced input: PBMCs. Source of these receptors: a woman between 45 and 60 years old in good health and CMV-seronegative.

The chain recombines TRBV5-1 with TRBJ2-3; D remains unclear. This CDR3 is 13 amino acids long. From germline, CDR1 is SGHRS and CDR2 YFSETQ. Trimming left V 3 bases short and J 0 bases short, with 5 bases between. The chain's CDR3 is CASSSSSTDTQYF. The CDR3 region has the DNA TGCGCCAGCAGCTCCTCTAGCACAGATACGCAGTATTTT.

The sample holds many counts of this clone. The rearrangement joins TRBV7-2 to TRBJ2-3; unclear D gene. The V gene lost 5 bases and the J gene lost 2 bases, with 11 bases spanning the gap. The CDR3 extends over 14 amino acids. The germline gives CDR1 SGHTA, CDR2 FQGNSA. The CDR3 nucleotides read TGTGCCAGCAGCCGAGGCGGCCCCACAGATACGCAGTATTTT. It encodes CASSRGGPTDTQYF.

The rearrangement joins TRBV5-4 to TRBJ2-1; TRBD2 agrees at 9 bases. The CDR3 is 16 amino acids. Germline trimming cut 4 bases from V and 8 bases from J; bases unmatched to any gene: 13. Germline-derived CDR1 and CDR2 are SGHNT and YYREEE (reference sequence). This CDR3 is CASSPGGGGGADEQFF. The CDR3 DNA is TGTGCCAGCAGCCCCGGGGGTGGCGGGGGGGCAGATGAGCAGTTCTTC.

The chain links TRBV5-1 to TRBJ2-3; D remains ambiguous. This CDR3 contains 16 residues. Trimming pared 0 bases from V and 6 bases from J, leaving 17 bases between. Germline CDR1 SGHRS, CDR2 YFSETQ. CDR3 residues: CASSLDGRSIGDTQYF. The DNA of the CDR3 is TGCGCCAGCAGCTTGGACGGCAGGTCGATTGGTGATACGCAGTATTTT. Looking up the rest from reference TRBV5-1 and TRBJ2-3 gives the full variable domain: KAGVTQTPRYLIKTRGQQVTLSCSPISGHRSVSWYQQTPGQGLQFLFEYFSETQRNKGNFPGRFSGRQFSNSRSEMNVSTLELGDSALYLCASSLDGRSIGDTQYFGPGTRLTVL.

The chain recombines TRBV7-2 with TRBJ1-1, with a possible D match to TRBD1 (5 bases). This CDR3 is built from 14 residues. The ends were cut back, 7 bases at V and 6 bases at J, with 18 bases in the middle. The germline V gene has CDR1 SGHTA and CDR2 FQGNSA. CDR3: CASKPEYRGPEAFF. Written as DNA, the CDR3 is TGTGCCAGCAAGCCGGAATATAGGGGCCCTGAAGCTTTCTTT.

V usage is TRBV7-3 and J usage is TRBJ2-3; D is possibly TRBD1 (6 bases). V was cut by 3 bases and J by 4 bases, with 11 bases left in between. Per germline, CDR1 SGHTA and CDR2 FQGTGA. The CDR3 contains 14 residues. This CDR3 is CASSFTGFPDTQYF. CDR3 in DNA: TGTGCCAGCAGCTTTACAGGGTTTCCAGATACGCAGTATTTT.

The chain joins TRBV28 to TRBJ1-1; D is possibly TRBD1 (6 bases). CDR1 is MDHEN, CDR2 SYDVKM, per germline. Trimming removed 3 bases from V and 0 bases from J, with 17 bases in between. CDR3 size: 17 residues. The CDR3 here is CASSLMGSGTLNTEAFF. The CDR3 DNA reads as TGTGCCAGCAGTTTGATGGGTTCCGGGACACTGAACACTGAAGCTTTCTTT.

Only one count was recorded for this clone. The genes are TRBV19 and TRBJ1-2, with a tentative D call TRBD1 (5 bases). The CDR3 contains 12 residues. In germline, CDR1 is LNHDA, CDR2 SQIVND (reference sequence). Trimming took off 5 bases at V and 5 bases at J, with 9 bases between the two ends. CDR3 coding DNA: TGTGCCAGTAGTGAACAGGCATATGGCTACACCTTC. It yields the protein CASSEQAYGYTF.

This clone showed up just a few times. The gene calls are TRBV7-2 and TRBJ2-7, with 9 bases that match TRBD1. Germline CDR1 reads SGHTA; CDR2 reads FQGNSA. CDR3 size: 14 residues. With 5 bases clipped from V and 3 bases from J, the junction kept 5 bases outside the gene matches. The CDR3 reads CASSPGTGFYEQYF. The CDR3 DNA sequence: TGTGCCAGCAGCCCCGGGACAGGGTTCTACGAGCAGTACTTC. Full variable domain (remainder filled in from reference TRBV7-2 and TRBJ2-7): GAGVSQSPSNKVTEKGKDVELRCDPISGHTALYWYRQSLGQGLEFLIYFQGNSAPDKSGLPSDRFSAERTGGSVSTLTIQRTQQEDSAVYLCASSPGTGFYEQYFGPGTRLTVT.

J is TRBJ1-1 and V is TRBV7-6, with D hard to call. Trimming stripped 1 base from V and 7 bases from J, with 7 bases between. Per the germline V gene, CDR1 is SGHVS and CDR2 is FNYEAQ. The CDR3 loop spans 12 amino acids. The CDR3 is CASSLGDNEAFF. The CDR3 DNA follows: TGTGCCAGCAGCTTAGGTGACAATGAAGCTTTCTTT.

The chain carries TRBV6-6 and TRBJ2-7; D remains ambiguous. The germline V gene encodes CDR1 MNHNY and CDR2 SVGAGI (reference sequence). The V and J ends lost 4 bases and 2 bases respectively, with 9 bases between them. The CDR3 spans 13 residues. This CDR3 is CASSFGLPYEQYF. CDR3 coding DNA: TGTGCCAGCAGTTTTGGCCTCCCCTACGAGCAGTACTTC.

This clone was recorded only once. V and J are TRBV19 and TRBJ2-2, with D unclear. V was clipped by 0 bases and J by 5 bases, with 16 bases between them. CDR1 is LNHDA and CDR2 is SQIVND in the germline V gene (reference sequence). This CDR3 is built from 17 residues. CDR3 protein: CASSIDLRLRGTGELFF. The DNA of the CDR3 is TGTGCCAGTAGTATAGATCTTAGACTCCGTGGGACCGGGGAGCTGTTTTTT.

This chain links TRBV29-1 with TRBJ2-3, with D uncertain. Trimming shortened V by 7 bases and J by 4 bases, and 12 bases separated the two germline ends. CDR3 length equals 12 residues. Germline CDR1 SQVTM, CDR2 ANQGSEA. DNA of the CDR3: TGCAGCGAAGCCCGAGTTTCAGATACGCAGTATTTT. Residues: CSEARVSDTQYF.

This clone appeared a few times. The chain is built from TRBV19 and TRBJ2-7; TRBD1 matches 9 bases. J was trimmed by 3 bases and V by 5 bases; bases with no gene match: 11. Germline V lookup: CDR1 LNHDA, CDR2 SQIVND (reference sequence). The CDR3 runs 16 residues. Written as DNA, the CDR3 is TGTGCCAGTAGTCCGAAAACAGGGGGCGCAGACTACGAGCAGTACTTC. Its translation: CASSPKTGGADYEQYF.

This rearrangement joins TRBV5-1 to TRBJ2-3, with a possible D match to TRBD2 (6 bases). The CDR3 extends over 16 amino acids. Trimming took off 1 base at V and 4 bases at J, with 16 bases between the two ends. The germline V gene has CDR1 SGHRS and CDR2 YFSETQ. This CDR3 is CASSLPLAGTPDTQYF. As DNA, the CDR3 is TGCGCCAGCAGCTTGCCTTTGGCGGGAACGCCAGATACGCAGTATTTT.

This chain connects TRBV6-5 to TRBJ2-7, with D possibly TRBD1 on 6 matching bases. The CDR3 is made up of 14 amino acids. V was shortened by 0 bases and J by 2 bases, with 8 bases between the two germline ends. The germline V gene encodes CDR1 MNHEY and CDR2 SVGAGI. For the CDR3, the DNA is TGTGCCAGCAGTTACTCGGGACACCCCTACGAGCAGTACTTC. Its protein is CASSYSGHPYEQYF.

The V and J genes are TRBV2 and TRBJ1-1; the D is unclear. V lost 2 bases to trimming and J lost 13 bases, with 17 bases between them. Germline V gives CDR1 SNHLY, CDR2 FYNNEI. The CDR3 sequence is 13 residues long. The CDR3, as DNA: TGTGCCAGCAGTGAATCCGCCCGAGGCACGTATTTCTTT. Protein sequence: CASSESARGTYFF.

This clone was recorded only once. This chain connects TRBV5-1 to TRBJ1-3, with 9 bases identical to TRBD1. CDR1 and CDR2 from the germline V gene are SGHRS and YFSETQ. CDR3 length equals 18 residues. Trimming took 4 bases from V and 0 from J; bases not matched to a gene: 11. This chain's CDR3 is CASSAEQGASHSGNTIYF. As DNA, the CDR3 is TGCGCCAGCAGCGCGGAACAGGGGGCTTCCCACTCTGGAAACACCATATATTTT.

This clone was seen a handful of times. CDR3 region: CASSTRTGGGLEQFF. In DNA form, the CDR3 reads TGTGCCAGCAGCACGCGGACAGGGGGCGGACTTGAGCAGTTCTTC. V and J are TRBV7-2 and TRBJ2-1; 11 positions match TRBD1. Germline assignment: CDR1 SGHTA and CDR2 FQGNSA. The V and J ends lost 5 bases and 9 bases, in that order; junction bases with no gene match: 9. This CDR3 region has 15 residues.

V usage is TRBV6-5 and J usage is TRBJ2-7; TRBD2 aligns across 11 bases. CDR1 and CDR2 from the germline V gene are MNHEY and SVGAGI. The CDR3 contains 16 residues. After removal of 2 bases from V and 0 bases from J, the junction contained 3 bases not matched to a gene. CDR3 nucleotides: TGTGCCAGCAGTTACCCCGGGACTAGCGGCTCCTACGAGCAGTACTTC. Encoded protein: CASSYPGTSGSYEQYF.

V usage is TRBV4-2 and J usage is TRBJ2-3; TRBD2 aligns across 13 bases. From germline, CDR1 is LGHNA and CDR2 YNFKEQ. V shed 3 bases, J shed 1 base, and the junction held 10 bases outside the gene matches. CDR3 length equals 19 residues. The CDR3 loop reads CASSQTGLAGDQGTDTQYF. In nucleotides, the CDR3 is TGTGCCAGCAGCCAGACAGGACTAGCGGGAGATCAAGGCACAGATACGCAGTATTTT.

In DNA form, the CDR3 reads TGTGCCAGCAGTCCAACATTGAACACTGAAGCTTTCTTT. As protein: CASSPTLNTEAFF. The chain joins TRBV6-5 to TRBJ1-1; D unresolved. The CDR3 has 13 amino acids. Between the trimmed V and J ends, which lost 5 bases and 0 bases, there was a span of 7 bases. Germline V CDR1 and CDR2: MNHEY, SVGAGI.

In DNA, the CDR3 is TGTGCCAGCCGGGACAGGGGGTTTTTGAACACTGAAGCTTTCTTT. As protein: CASRDRGFLNTEAFF. The rearrangement uses TRBV19 and TRBJ1-1; 11 bases line up with TRBD1. The CDR3 contains 15 residues. Germline lookup yields CDR1 LNHDA and CDR2 SQIVND (reference sequence). J gave up 0 bases and V 9 bases, and 6 bases lay outside the gene matches. Combining the CDR3 with reference TRBV19 and TRBJ1-1 gives the whole variable domain DGGITQSPKYLFRKEGQNVTLSCEQNLNHDAMYWYRQDPGQGLRLIYYSQIVNDFQKGDIAEGYSVSREKKESFPLTVTSAQKNPTAFYLCASRDRGFLNTEAFFGQGTRLTVV.

The chain combines TRBV5-6 with TRBJ2-5; 11 bases are a match to TRBD2. Germline assignment: CDR1 SGHDT and CDR2 YYEEEE. The V segment lost 2 bases and the J segment 3 bases; nucleotides outside the gene matches: 3. The CDR3 runs to 15 residues. Here the CDR3 reads CASSFGSGREETQYF. CDR3 sequence (DNA): TGTGCCAGCAGCTTTGGTAGCGGGAGGGAAGAGACCCAGTACTTC. The entire variable domain, with the rest obtained from reference TRBV5-6 and TRBJ2-5, is as follows: DAGVTQSPTHLIKTRGQQVTLRCSPKSGHDTVSWYQQALGQGPQFIFQYYEEEERQRGNFPDRFSGHQFPNYSSELNVNALLLGDSALYLCASSFGSGREETQYFGPGTRLLVL.

A few counts support this clone. V and J are TRBV5-4 and TRBJ2-1; TRBD2 matches at 10 bases. CDR1 is SGHNT, CDR2 YYREEE, per germline (reference sequence). V gave up 4 bases and J gave up 8 bases; unmatched junction bases: 12. This CDR3 has 16 residues. This CDR3 reads CASSPGGSGRRDEQFF. The CDR3 DNA reads as TGTGCCAGCAGCCCTGGAGGTAGCGGGAGGAGAGATGAGCAGTTCTTC.

V usage is TRBV30 and J usage is TRBJ2-7; tentative D call: TRBD2 (6 bases). Per the germline V gene, CDR1 is GTSNPN and CDR2 is SVGIG (reference sequence). The CDR3 runs 11 residues. With 8 bases removed from V and 3 bases from J, the gap between germline ends came to 11 bases. The CDR3 nucleotides are TGTGCCGGGCACGGGGGCTACGAGCAGTACTTC. Translation gives CAGHGGYEQYF. Filled out from reference TRBV30 and TRBJ2-7, the complete variable domain reads SQTIHQWPATLVQPVGSPLSLECTVEGTSNPNLYWYRQAAGRGLQLLFYSVGIGQISSEVPQNLSASRPQDRQFILSSKKLLLSDSGFYLCAGHGGYEQYFGPGTRLTVT.

This clone has just one count. The CDR3 loop is CASITSDGSYEQYF. The CDR3 region has the DNA TGTGCCAGCATCACCAGCGACGGGAGCTACGAGCAGTACTTC. The chain joins TRBV7-3 to TRBJ2-7, with TRBD2 as a possible D gene (6 bases). The CDR3 spans 14 residues. The ends were cut back, 7 bases at V and 3 bases at J, with 16 bases in the middle. Germline-derived CDR1 and CDR2 are SGHTA and FQGTGA.

In this sample, this clone turned up a few times. The chain recombines TRBV7-9 with TRBJ2-7; D perhaps matches TRBD1 (5 bases). Trimming took off 3 bases at V and 3 bases at J, with 12 bases between the two ends. Germline CDR1 and CDR2: SEHNR and FQNEAQ (reference sequence). There are 14 residues in the CDR3. The CDR3 DNA is TGTGCCAGCAGCTTCTCCGACAGCCACTACGAGCAGTACTTC. This codes for CASSFSDSHYEQYF.